The source of this TCR beta chain is a study of blood T cell repertoires in COVID-19. Across the whole study: Samples came from the United States, Italy and Spain, spanning acute and convalescent COVID-19. Nucleic acid was either cDNA or gDNA, and it came from T cells, B-cell-depleted T cells, or PBMCs.

Categorization into cohorts depended on clinical history that participants reported. The V gene lost 0 bases and the J gene lost 0 bases, with 12 bases spanning the gap. The CDR3 covers 17 residues. The germline CDR1 and CDR2 sequences are MGHRA and YSYEKL. As handled by the study authors: Estimated nucleated cell counts came from reference gene primer amplification. Clones were sequenced by immunoSEQ multiplex PCR, and TCRdb holds only the in-frame ones, with some missing. V, J and clone size derive from that table, while D and trimming were established from the DNA sequence. There are hundreds of thousands of clones in the sample; about nine tenths occur only once, and less than 9.5% lies in the top ten. Only a few counts were recorded for this clone.

The sequencing sample was made of PBMCs or T cells enriched from blood (not recorded which). The chain is built from TRBV4-1 and TRBJ1-5, with D unresolved. The origin of this receptor is a woman in her twenties or thirties who had recovered from COVID-19. The CDR3 reads CASSQDLRVNSNQPQHF. The DNA for the CDR3 is TGCGCCAGCAGCCAAGATTTGAGAGTAAATAGCAATCAGCCCCAGCATTTT.